One sample yielded the 27 T cell receptor beta chains listed below, sequenced in a study of T cell repertoires in cytomegalovirus infection. TCRdb used MiXCR to reprocess the reads, holding one entry per CDR3 protein. The table shows 250,000 to 300,000 distinct CDR3 sequences, with approximately 22% occurring only once. For these receptors, no antigen is known. The sample was cultured PBMCs, taken from culture after CMV antigen stimulation. These receptors were obtained from a human donor in good health (CMV status not recorded). Some clones in this sample may be carry-over from other donors' samples.

This clonotype has more than one count but fewer than ten. The chain carries TRBV10-3 and TRBJ2-1; 11 bases line up with TRBD2. This CDR3 comprises 17 residues. Germline V gene sequence: CDR1 ENHRY, CDR2 SYGVKD. The J segment lost 5 bases and the V segment lost 3 bases, leaving 9 bases of the junction unmatched. The CDR3 loop is CAISDSGRATRDNEQFF. The DNA for the CDR3 is TGTGCCATCAGTGATAGCGGGAGGGCCACTAGGGACAATGAGCAGTTCTTC.

The sample holds a few counts of this clonotype. The J gene is TRBJ2-1, the V gene TRBV25-1, with D unclear. This CDR3 contains 14 residues. Looked up from germline, CDR1 is MGHDK and CDR2 is SYGVNS. Between the trimmed V and J ends, which lost 3 bases and 3 bases, there was a span of 9 bases. The CDR3 DNA is TGTGCCAGCAGTGAGGTTACCCACTACAATGAGCAGTTCTTC. Translation gives CASSEVTHYNEQFF.

In this sample, this clonotype turned up many times. This chain's CDR3 is CASSSNQGETQYF. The CDR3 DNA reads as TGTGCCAGCAGCTCCAACCAAGGGGAGACCCAGTACTTC. J is TRBJ2-5 and V is TRBV7-2, with no clear D. Germline V gene lookup returns CDR1 SGHTA and CDR2 FQGNSA. The V and J ends lost 4 bases and 5 bases respectively, with 11 bases between them. The CDR3 length is 13 residues. Using reference TRBV7-2 and TRBJ2-5 for the parts outside the CDR3, the full variable domain is GAGVSQSPSNKVTEKGKDVELRCDPISGHTALYWYRQSLGQGLEFLIYFQGNSAPDKSGLPSDRFSAERTGGSVSTLTIQRTQQEDSAVYLCASSSNQGETQYFGPGTRLLVL.

The rearrangement joins TRBV27 to TRBJ1-1, with D possibly being TRBD1 (6 bases). CDR3 length: 15 residues. The V end lost 5 bases, the J end lost 0 bases, and 13 bases lay between the germline ends. In germline, CDR1 is MNHEY, CDR2 SMNVEV (reference sequence). The CDR3 here is CASSLRQDLNTEAFF. The CDR3 bases are TGTGCCAGCAGTCTCCGACAGGACTTGAACACTGAAGCTTTCTTT.

The chain uses TRBV6-5 and TRBJ2-3, with TRBD1 identical over 9 bases. Germline V gene data show CDR1 as MNHEY and CDR2 as SVGAGI. Trimming removed 4 bases from V and 4 bases from J; junction bases left unmatched: 3. The CDR3 is 14 residues long. The CDR3 here is CASSWTGESDTQYF. The CDR3 DNA sequence: TGTGCCAGCAGTTGGACAGGGGAGTCAGATACGCAGTATTTT.

A few counts support this clonotype. V usage is TRBV12-3 or TRBV12-4 and J usage is TRBJ2-1; 9 nucleotides align to TRBD2. After removal of 8 bases from V and 0 bases from J, the junction contained 14 bases not matched to a gene. The CDR3 is 18 residues long. The CDR3 region is CASLVGLAGLSSYNEQFF. CDR3 coding DNA: TGTGCCAGCCTGGTGGGGCTAGCGGGACTGAGCTCCTACAATGAGCAGTTCTTC.

The genes are TRBV7-2 and TRBJ1-1; no firm D call. The CDR3 consists of 15 residues. Germline lookup yields CDR1 SGHTA and CDR2 FQGNSA. The germline V and J ends were trimmed by 1 base and 0 bases, with 9 bases remaining between them. The CDR3 here is CASSLVQTLNTEAFF. CDR3 nucleotide sequence: TGTGCCAGCAGCTTAGTCCAGACATTGAACACTGAAGCTTTCTTT.

This chain links TRBV27 with TRBJ2-5; TRBD2 agrees at 11 bases. This CDR3 spans 18 amino acids. The junction had 14 bases not matched to a gene; V was cut back by 4 bases and J by 4 bases. Germline CDR1 reads MNHEY; CDR2 reads SMNVEV (reference sequence). CDR3 coding DNA: TGTGCCAGCAGTTCATATTCCCCCAGGCTAGCGGGAGGAGAGACCCAGTACTTC. Protein: CASSSYSPRLAGGETQYF.

This clonotype was seen a handful of times. The rearrangement links TRBV28 to TRBJ2-7; 8 bases agree with TRBD2. Per the germline V gene, CDR1 is MDHEN and CDR2 is SYDVKM. This CDR3 is built from 15 residues. Losses at the gene ends were 3 bases for V and 2 bases for J; bases not matched to a gene: 6. In DNA, the CDR3 is TGTGCCAGCAGTTTCGGAGCGGGAGAGACCTACGAGCAGTACTTC. It translates to CASSFGAGETYEQYF.

The gene calls are TRBV11-3 and TRBJ2-1; TRBD1 matches at 7 bases. The V gene end was trimmed by 2 bases and the J gene end by 10 bases; junction bases not matched to a gene: 5. CDR1 is SGHNT and CDR2 is YENEEA in the germline V gene. This CDR3 region has 13 residues. CDR3 amino acids: CASSLKGASEQFF. The CDR3 nucleotides read TGTGCCAGCAGCTTAAAGGGGGCATCGGAGCAGTTCTTC.

This clonotype was seen more than once but under ten times. This chain joins TRBV6-1 and TRBJ1-3, with 11 positions matching TRBD1. J lost 0 bases, V lost 6 bases, and 1 base had no gene match. This CDR3 spans 15 amino acids. Germline lookup yields CDR1 MNHNS and CDR2 SASEGT. CDR3 region: CASRGQGVSGNTIYF. CDR3 bases: TGTGCCAGCAGGGGACAGGGGGTCTCTGGAAACACCATATATTTT.

In the case of this clonotype: Here the CDR3 omits its conserved ending phenylalanine or tryptophan, so a read error is the likely source. This sequence joins TRBV7-2 and TRBJ2-2; tentative D call: TRBD1 (6 bases). The CDR3 is made up of 15 amino acids. Per germline, CDR1 SGHTA and CDR2 FQGNSA. V shed 5 bases and J shed 4 bases, with 14 bases lying between them. This CDR3 reads CASSPRGRGTGELFL. The CDR3 DNA reads as TGTGCCAGCAGCCCCAGGGGTCGGGGCACCGGGGAGCTGTTTCTT.

This chain links TRBV5-4 with TRBJ1-1; 7 bases map to TRBD1. Germline lookup yields CDR1 SGHNT and CDR2 YYREEE (reference sequence). Trimming at V came to 1 base and at J to 5 bases, leaving 5 bases not matched to a gene. This CDR3 region has 14 residues. Here the CDR3 DNA reads TGTGCCAGCAGCTTGTACAGGGGACGGACTGAAGCTTTCTTT. Protein: CASSLYRGRTEAFF.

There are a few counts of this clonotype. The chain is built from TRBV7-2 and TRBJ2-2; D is undetermined. The CDR3 sequence is 13 residues long. The V gene's germline CDR1 is SGHTA and CDR2 FQGNSA. Trimming pared 5 bases from V and 7 bases from J, leaving 11 bases between. The DNA of the CDR3 is TGTGCCAGCAGCCTTCTCCTTGGCGGGGAGCTGTTTTTT. Protein product: CASSLLLGGELFF.

CDR3 coding DNA: TGTGCCAGCAGCCGGGACTATCCCTACGAGCAGTACGTC. It translates to CASSRDYPYEQYV. J is TRBJ2-7 and V is TRBV6-2 or TRBV6-3; TRBD2 aligns across 7 bases. This CDR3 comprises 13 residues. V gave up 6 bases and J gave up 2 bases; unmatched junction bases: 4. CDR1 and CDR2 from the germline V gene are MNHEY and SVGEGT.

The chain recombines TRBV6-1 with TRBJ1-2; 12 bases line up with TRBD1. The V gene's germline CDR1 is MNHNS and CDR2 SASEGT. The CDR3 loop spans 15 amino acids. The J segment lost 8 bases and the V segment lost 5 bases, leaving 9 bases of the junction unmatched. The CDR3 DNA reads TGTGCCAGCAGTCCGTCCCGGGACAGGGGGCTCGGCTACACCTTC. Its translation is CASSPSRDRGLGYTF.

At least ten counts were recorded for this clonotype. The rearrangement links TRBV7-9 to TRBJ2-3; a possible D gene is TRBD1 (6 bases). The CDR3 spans 16 residues. Germline CDR1 SEHNR, CDR2 FQNEAQ (reference sequence). V lost 5 bases and J 4 bases, leaving 19 bases between the germline ends. The CDR3 loop reads CASSTYRDRYADTQYF. The CDR3 DNA reads as TGTGCCAGCAGCACCTACAGGGATCGGTACGCAGATACGCAGTATTTT.

V is TRBV20-1 and J is TRBJ1-4; maybe TRBD1 (5 bases). CDR3 length: 13 amino acids. V gave up 6 bases and J gave up 7 bases, with 15 bases separating them. Germline-derived CDR1 and CDR2 are DFQATT and SNEGSKA (reference sequence). The CDR3 DNA sequence: TGCAGTGCCAGGGACTCCGGAGGTGAAAAACTGTTTTTT. Its protein product is CSARDSGGEKLFF.

This clonotype was seen a few times. V usage is TRBV24-1 and J usage is TRBJ2-3; D is perhaps TRBD2 (6 bases). This CDR3 has 16 residues. Trimming removed 4 bases from V and 4 bases from J, with 17 bases in between. CDR1 is KGHDR, CDR2 SFDVKD, per germline. Written as DNA, the CDR3 is TGTGCCACCAGTGACCCAACTACAGGAGGGGCAGATACGCAGTATTTT. Translation gives CATSDPTTGGADTQYF.

The chain employs TRBV5-5 and TRBJ1-1; D is undetermined. Germline assignment: CDR1 SGHKS and CDR2 YYEKEE (reference sequence). V shed 3 bases and J shed 6 bases, with 12 bases lying between them. The CDR3 runs to 13 residues. This chain's CDR3 is CASSSVAGAEAFF. In nucleotides, the CDR3 is TGTGCCAGCAGCTCGGTGGCGGGCGCTGAAGCTTTCTTT.

The rearrangement uses TRBV15 and TRBJ2-6; 8 positions agree with TRBD1. Looked up from germline, CDR1 is LNHNV and CDR2 is YYDKDF (reference sequence). The junction had 5 bases not matched to a gene; V was cut back by 5 bases and J by 2 bases. This CDR3 is 16 amino acids long. DNA of the CDR3: TGTGCCACCAGCGCACAGGGGGACCCTGGGGCCAACGTCCTGACTTTC. It specifies CATSAQGDPGANVLTF.

CDR3 nucleotide sequence: TGCAGTGCTAGTGGGGGGACTAGCGGAAAGTACGAGCAGTACTTC. Protein sequence: CSASGGTSGKYEQYF. This sequence joins TRBV20-1 and TRBJ2-7; 11 bases match TRBD2. In germline, CDR1 is DFQATT, CDR2 SNEGSKA (reference sequence). After removal of 3 bases from V and 4 bases from J, the junction contained 8 bases not matched to a gene. The CDR3 is 15 amino acids.

The chain employs TRBV19 and TRBJ2-5, with TRBD2 matching 8 bases. The CDR3 has 17 residues. CDR1 and CDR2 (germline): LNHDA, SQIVND (reference sequence). The junction had 13 bases not matched to a gene; V was cut back by 6 bases and J by 1 base. CDR3 amino acids: CASSPGAGGTFQETQYF. CDR3 DNA: TGTGCCAGTAGCCCCGGGGCGGGGGGAACCTTCCAAGAGACCCAGTACTTC.

As for this clonotype: A much larger clone lies a single base off, so this may be a read error. This sequence joins TRBV7-2 and TRBJ2-3; D uncertain. The germline V gene has CDR1 SGHTA and CDR2 FQGNSA. The CDR3 has 14 residues. Trimming removed 1 base at V and 4 bases at J, with 9 bases between. CDR3 in DNA: TGTGCCAGCAGCTTAGTCACAGTCCCAGATACGCAGTATTTT. Its translation is CASSLVTVPDTQYF.

This clonotype showed up many times. The chain carries TRBV6-1 and TRBJ2-1; 7 bases are shared with TRBD1. This CDR3 is built from 15 residues. J lost 0 bases, V lost 6 bases, and 5 bases had no gene match. Germline lookup yields CDR1 MNHNS and CDR2 SASEGT. CDR3 loop: CASRLTGDSYNEQFF. CDR3 sequence (DNA): TGTGCCAGCAGGCTAACAGGGGACTCCTACAATGAGCAGTTCTTC.

This clonotype was detected only a few times. This chain joins TRBV7-6 and TRBJ2-7; a weak D match, TRBD2 (6 bases). This CDR3 has 15 residues. V lost 5 bases and J lost 1, with 15 bases in between. Looked up from germline, CDR1 is SGHVS and CDR2 is FNYEAQ. CDR3 bases: TGTGCCAGCAGCCTTCTTCGGGAGCAGTCCTACGAGCAGTACTTC. Amino acids: CASSLLREQSYEQYF.

The chain is built from TRBV7-4 and TRBJ2-5; 10 bases align to TRBD2. The CDR3 spans 14 residues. With 1 base clipped from V and 5 bases from J, the junction kept 1 base outside the gene matches. The germline CDR1 and CDR2 sequences are SGHVT and SQSDAQ. The CDR3 region has the DNA TGTGCCAGCAGCTTAGAGACTAGCGGGGAGACCCAGTACTTC. This gives the protein CASSLETSGETQYF.